The 28 T cell receptor beta chains given below trace back to one sample, sequenced in a study of blood T cells in healthy people across ages. Combining a sample-barcoded 5' primer with a J-beta primer mix, a second PCR ran for about 7 to 11 cycles. TCRdb reprocessed the 5' RACE reads with MiXCR, giving one entry per CDR3 protein. The table records roughly 1.5 million distinct CDR3 sequences, about 45% of them present only once. The material sequenced was blood. Receptors originate from a woman aged 18-35 years in good health.

DNA for the CDR3: TGTGCCAGCAGTTACAACAGGATGAACACAGATACGCAGTATTTT. Translation: CASSYNRMNTDTQYF. V and J are TRBV6-5 and TRBJ2-3, with a possible D match to TRBD1 (5 bases). The V gene lost 2 bases and the J gene lost 2 bases, with 11 bases spanning the gap. Germline V lookup: CDR1 MNHEY, CDR2 SVGAGI. The CDR3 spans 15 residues.

This clonotype was seen once. The chain uses TRBV20-1 and TRBJ1-6; D might be TRBD1 (6 bases). The CDR3 contains 13 residues. V gave up 3 bases and J gave up 6 bases, with 9 bases separating them. Germline V gene sequence: CDR1 DFQATT, CDR2 SNEGSKA (reference sequence). CDR3 DNA sequence: TGCAGTGCTAGCGGACAGCCTAATTCACCCCTCCACTTT. Translated: CSASGQPNSPLHF.

V gene TRBV20-1 combines with J gene TRBJ2-1; TRBD2 matches at 9 bases. Trimming took 7 bases from V and 0 from J; bases not matched to a gene: 7. CDR3 size: 15 residues. The germline gives CDR1 DFQATT, CDR2 SNEGSKA (reference sequence). The CDR3 DNA is TGCAGTGAAAGGGTGCGGGGGGGCTCCTACAATGAGCAGTTCTTC. Its protein product is CSERVRGGSYNEQFF.

The gene calls are TRBV5-5 and TRBJ1-2; 8 bases are a match to TRBD1. Per the germline V gene, CDR1 is SGHKS and CDR2 is YYEKEE (reference sequence). This CDR3 has 14 amino acids. J was trimmed by 6 bases and V by 0 bases; bases with no gene match: 4. CDR3 residues: CASSLDWTGHGYTF. CDR3 sequence (DNA): TGTGCCAGCAGCTTGGACTGGACAGGGCATGGCTACACCTTC. Full variable domain (rest looked up from reference TRBV5-5 and TRBJ1-2): DAGVTQSPTHLIKTRGQQVTLRCSPISGHKSVSWYQQVLGQGPQFIFQYYEKEERGRGNFPDRFSARQFPNYSSELNVNALLLGDSALYLCASSLDWTGHGYTFGSGTRLTVV.

The chain couples TRBV11-2 to TRBJ2-3; D may be TRBD2 (5 bases). The CDR3 loop spans 18 amino acids. Germline CDR1 SGHAT, CDR2 FQNNGV. Trimming pared 0 bases from V and 6 bases from J, leaving 22 bases between. CDR3: CASSLDDHRVPGIDTQYF. CDR3 DNA sequence: TGTGCCAGCAGCTTAGATGACCACCGGGTCCCGGGGATCGATACGCAGTATTTT. The full variable domain, completed using reference TRBV11-2 and TRBJ2-3, is EAGVAQSPRYKIIEKRQSVAFWCNPISGHATLYWYQQILGQGPKLLIQFQNNGVVDDSQLPKDRFSAERLKGVDSTLKIQPAKLEDSAVYLCASSLDDHRVPGIDTQYFGPGTRLTVL.

The chain employs TRBV7-2 and TRBJ2-1; D uncertain. The CDR3 is made up of 14 amino acids. Germline V lookup: CDR1 SGHTA, CDR2 FQGNSA. Trimming took off 1 base at V and 4 bases at J, with 8 bases between the two ends. CDR3 residues: CASSLGHAYNEQFF. Written as DNA, the CDR3 is TGTGCCAGCAGCTTAGGGCACGCGTACAATGAGCAGTTCTTC.

This clonotype showed up just a few times. This chain connects TRBV20-1 to TRBJ2-3; 10 positions match TRBD2. V was pared by 5 bases and J by 2 bases, with 13 bases of the junction left unmatched. CDR3 size: 17 residues. Germline-derived CDR1 and CDR2 are DFQATT and SNEGSKA (reference sequence). The CDR3 loop reads CSAYKTGLAVHTDTQYF. For the CDR3, the DNA is TGCAGTGCTTACAAGACTGGACTAGCGGTACACACAGATACGCAGTATTTT.

The chain links TRBV6-6 to TRBJ1-5; possible D gene TRBD1, 6 bases. The CDR3 has 16 amino acids. Trimming pared 0 bases from V and 2 bases from J, leaving 11 bases between. Germline values: CDR1 MNHNY, CDR2 SVGAGI (reference sequence). The CDR3 DNA reads as TGTGCCAGCAGTTACTCTGGGGGGCAAGGCAATCAGCCCCAGCATTTT. It specifies CASSYSGGQGNQPQHF.

In its sample, this clonotype was seen a few times. V usage is TRBV4-2 and J usage is TRBJ1-2; D is unclear. The CDR3 runs 14 residues. The V gene lost 0 bases and the J gene lost 3 bases, with 8 bases spanning the gap. The germline CDR1 and CDR2 sequences are LGHNA and YNFKEQ. CDR3 region: CASSQERTDYGYTF. In DNA, the CDR3 is TGTGCCAGCAGCCAAGAACGAACGGACTATGGCTACACCTTC.

This clonotype showed up many times. The rearrangement links TRBV12-3 or TRBV12-4 to TRBJ1-2, with 7 bases that match TRBD1. The V gene end was trimmed by 2 bases and the J gene end by 8 bases; junction bases not matched to a gene: 5. The CDR3 loop spans 13 amino acids. The CDR3 DNA is TGTGCCAGCAGTTTAACAGGGGAGGGCGGCTACACCTTC. Protein sequence: CASSLTGEGGYTF.

This clonotype was observed a few times. V is TRBV12-3 or TRBV12-4 and J is TRBJ1-4, with a tentative D call TRBD1 (5 bases). V dropped 3 bases and J dropped 7 bases, with 12 bases sitting between them. The CDR3 covers 14 residues. This CDR3 is CASSFRTSVEKLFF. The CDR3 nucleotides read TGTGCCAGCAGTTTTAGGACAAGCGTTGAAAAACTGTTTTTT.

This chain uses TRBV12-3 or TRBV12-4 with TRBJ2-1; 14 bases match TRBD2. The J call may be in error: the DNA end matches TRBJ2-7 better. The CDR3 has 19 amino acids. CDR3 protein: CASSPTVGTSGGSYNEQYF. In DNA, the CDR3 is TGTGCCAGCAGCCCTACAGTCGGGACTAGCGGGGGCTCCTACAATGAGCAGTACTTC.

CDR3 nucleotides: TGCAGCGTTGAAGGCGGGGGCGAGTGGTCCCACAATGAGCAGTTCTTC. This gives the protein CSVEGGGEWSHNEQFF. The chain recombines TRBV29-1 with TRBJ2-1; tentative D call: TRBD2 (7 bases). There are 16 residues in the CDR3. Trimming stripped 1 base from V and 5 bases from J, with 18 bases between. CDR1 and CDR2 from the germline V gene are SQVTM and ANQGSEA.

This clonotype turned up a few times. This chain joins TRBV2 and TRBJ2-1, with no clear D. Between the trimmed V and J ends, which lost 3 bases and 2 bases, there was a span of 11 bases. This CDR3 has 15 amino acids. Germline CDR1 and CDR2: SNHLY and FYNNEI. The CDR3 DNA follows: TGTGCCAGCAGTGACCGGGTAGGTGCCTACAATGAGCAGTTCTTC. It specifies CASSDRVGAYNEQFF.

This clonotype occurred a few times. The V call is TRBV27, the J call TRBJ1-2; 9 nucleotides match TRBD1. This CDR3 spans 15 amino acids. With V trimmed by 3 bases and J by 4 bases, 6 bases remained unmatched. Germline values: CDR1 MNHEY, CDR2 SMNVEV (reference sequence). The CDR3 region has the DNA TGTGCCAGCAGTTTTTATGGACAGGGGCGCTATGGCTACACCTTC. The encoded protein is CASSFYGQGRYGYTF.

This clonotype was seen only a few times. The J gene is TRBJ2-7, the V gene TRBV20-1; maybe TRBD1 (5 bases). Germline CDR1 and CDR2: DFQATT and SNEGSKA (reference sequence). The CDR3 is made up of 14 amino acids. The ends were cut back, 3 bases at V and 1 base at J, with 13 bases in the middle. As DNA, the CDR3 is TGCAGTGCTAGGTCCAGGGTGAATTCCTACGAGCAGTACTTC. Translating it yields CSARSRVNSYEQYF.

The chain recombines TRBV29-1 with TRBJ2-3; 8 bases fit TRBD2. Germline CDR1 is SQVTM and CDR2 is ANQGSEA. Trimming removed 5 bases from V and 4 bases from J; junction bases left unmatched: 8. The CDR3 length is 14 residues. This CDR3 reads CSVLGGAVADTQYF. CDR3 in DNA: TGCAGCGTTCTCGGGGGGGCTGTGGCAGATACGCAGTATTTT.

This clonotype was detected a few times. The chain uses TRBV11-2 and TRBJ2-1, with TRBD2 matching 12 bases. CDR3 size: 15 residues. CDR1 and CDR2 from the germline V gene are SGHAT and FQNNGV. V lost 5 bases, J lost 6 bases, and 5 bases stayed unmatched. The CDR3 DNA reads TGTGCCAGCAGCACAGGACTAGCGGGGTTCAATGAGCAGTTCTTC. This codes for CASSTGLAGFNEQFF. Together with reference TRBV11-2 and TRBJ2-1, the CDR3 gives the full variable domain: EAGVAQSPRYKIIEKRQSVAFWCNPISGHATLYWYQQILGQGPKLLIQFQNNGVVDDSQLPKDRFSAERLKGVDSTLKIQPAKLEDSAVYLCASSTGLAGFNEQFFGPGTRLTVL.

This sequence joins TRBV7-8 and TRBJ2-1, with 9 bases lining up with TRBD2. The ends lost 0 bases at V and 10 bases at J; junction bases unmatched: 13. CDR3 length: 17 residues. CDR1 SGHVS and CDR2 FQNEAQ come from the germline V gene. CDR3 in DNA: TGTGCCAGCAGCTTAGCTTCCGGACTAGCGTCCCTGCAGGAGCAGTTCTTC. Residues: CASSLASGLASLQEQFF. Complete variable domain (other parts from reference TRBV7-8 and TRBJ2-1): GAGVSQSPRYKVAKRGQDVALRCDPISGHVSLFWYQQALGQGPEFLTYFQNEAQLDKSGLPSDRFFAERPEGSVSTLKIQRTQQEDSAVYLCASSLASGLASLQEQFFGPGTRLTVL.

The chain uses TRBV20-1 and TRBJ2-1; possibly TRBD1 for D (6 bases). V shed 5 bases and J shed 9 bases, with 14 bases lying between them. Germline values: CDR1 DFQATT, CDR2 SNEGSKA (reference sequence). This CDR3 region has 12 residues. DNA of the CDR3: TGCAGTGCTCAGGGGATGGAGTCTGAGCAGTTCTTC. It codes for CSAQGMESEQFF.

CDR3 sequence (DNA): TGTGCCAGCAGCCCCCTGATTAGCGGCAACACCGGGGAGCTGTTTTTT. This gives the protein CASSPLISGNTGELFF. This sequence joins TRBV27 and TRBJ2-2; D may be TRBD2 (6 bases). The CDR3 has 16 amino acids. V was shortened by 6 bases and J by 2 bases, with 16 bases between the two germline ends. From germline, CDR1 is MNHEY and CDR2 SMNVEV (reference sequence).

The count of this clonotype is one. V and J are TRBV7-2 and TRBJ1-4, with D possibly matching TRBD1 (6 bases). Trimming cost V 4 bases and J 5 bases, with 11 bases left between them. The CDR3 is 14 amino acids. CDR1 and CDR2 from the germline V gene are SGHTA and FQGNSA. CDR3 sequence reads: CASSSDRWNEKLFF. CDR3 sequence (DNA): TGTGCCAGCAGCTCGGACAGATGGAATGAAAAACTGTTTTTT.

This chain connects TRBV25-1 to TRBJ1-4; no reliable D call. The germline V gene has CDR1 MGHDK and CDR2 SYGVNS. Trimming pared 1 base from V and 0 bases from J, leaving 9 bases between. This CDR3 has 16 residues. The CDR3, as DNA: TGTGCCAGCAGTGAATCGCCGGATTCAACTAATGAAAAACTGTTTTTT. Amino acid sequence: CASSESPDSTNEKLFF.

A single count supports this clonotype. DNA for the CDR3: TGTGCCACCAGCAGAGATAGATCTACAGCCTACGAGCAGTACTTC. Protein sequence: CATSRDRSTAYEQYF. The V and J genes are TRBV15 and TRBJ2-7; D not certain. Trimming pared 0 bases from V and 2 bases from J, leaving 11 bases between. Germline lookup yields CDR1 LNHNV and CDR2 YYDKDF (reference sequence). The CDR3 runs to 15 residues.

The rearrangement links TRBV7-9 to TRBJ2-1; no definite D call. Germline loops: CDR1 SEHNR, CDR2 FQNEAQ (reference sequence). The length of the CDR3 is 16 residues. Trimming took off 3 bases at V and 8 bases at J, with 20 bases between the two ends. CDR3 loop: CASSFRSPRAVYEQFF. The DNA for the CDR3 is TGTGCCAGCAGCTTCCGATCTCCTCGGGCAGTGTATGAGCAGTTCTTC. The complete variable domain, with remaining parts taken from reference TRBV7-9 and TRBJ2-1, reads DTGVSQNPRHKITKRGQNVTFRCDPISEHNRLYWYRQTLGQGPEFLTYFQNEAQLEKSRLLSDRFSAERPKGSFSTLEIQRTEQGDSAMYLCASSFRSPRAVYEQFFGPGTRLTVL.

This clonotype was seen more than once but under ten times. V gene TRBV21-1 combines with J gene TRBJ1-4. TRBV21-1 is designated a pseudogene. The CDR3 is 16 residues long. The CDR3 sequence: CASSERQPRYNEKLFF. For the CDR3, the DNA is TGTGCCAGCAGCGAGCGTCAGCCCAGATATAATGAAAAACTGTTTTTT.

This clonotype was found many times. The CDR3 is CASSQVGGGSNEQFF. The CDR3 DNA follows: TGCGCCAGCAGCCAAGTAGGGGGAGGGTCCAATGAGCAGTTCTTC. This sequence joins TRBV4-3 and TRBJ2-1, with D tentatively TRBD2 (7 bases). The CDR3 has 15 amino acids. Trimming stripped 1 base from V and 6 bases from J, with 13 bases between. CDR1 is LGHNA and CDR2 is YSLEER in the germline V gene.

The chain employs TRBV28 and TRBJ2-1, with TRBD1 matching 10 bases. V was clipped by 6 bases and J by 4 bases; unmatched bases: 6. The germline V gene encodes CDR1 MDHEN and CDR2 SYDVKM. This CDR3 is 15 amino acids long. The CDR3 DNA reads as TGTGCCAGCAGCCCCGGGACAGGGGAGTACAATGAGCAGTTCTTC. Its translation: CASSPGTGEYNEQFF.